This T cell receptor beta chain was obtained from a study of CD8 T cells in Susac syndrome. It was with random hexamers that roughly 0.45 to 1 ug RNA was reverse transcribed. MiXCR was run by TCRdb on the immunoSEQ multiplex PCR reads, yielding one entry per CDR3 protein. In the table there are 330,000 or so distinct CDR3 sequences, almost 85% of which are singletons. This CDR3 region has 10 residues. CDR1 DFQATT and CDR2 SNEGSKA come from the germline V gene (reference sequence). V shed 5 bases and J shed 4 bases, with 5 bases lying between them. This receptor was identified in a human donor with multiple sclerosis. The rearrangement links TRBV20-1 to TRBJ1-2; D is ambiguous. The sequenced material came from CD8+ T cells from PBMCs. The CDR3 spells CSAVAYGYTF. For the CDR3, the DNA is TGCAGTGCTGTGGCCTATGGCTACACCTTC.